The next 5 T cell receptor beta chains were all read from a single sample in a study of Graves' ophthalmopathy and Graves' hyperthyroidism. As the template, RNA transcripts were used to amplify TCR beta CDR3 regions. An initial RT-PCR round employing HTBI primers preceded a second-round multiplex PCR. TCRdb recomputed calls from the multiplex PCR reads with MiXCR, one row per CDR3 protein. The table has about 400,000 distinct CDR3 sequences, 15% to 17% seen once. Input material: peripheral blood. The receptors were gathered from a woman aged 18-35 years with stable Graves' hyperthyroidism.

This clonotype was counted many times. V usage is TRBV7-2 and J usage is TRBJ1-1, with 7 bases matching TRBD1. The CDR3 totals 15 residues. The ends lost 8 bases at V and 1 base at J; junction bases unmatched: 10. Germline V gene lookup returns CDR1 SGHTA and CDR2 FQGNSA. As DNA, the CDR3 is TGTGCCAGCGCCCCGGAGGGGGCGCGGAACACTGAAGCTTTCTTT. Translating gives CASAPEGARNTEAFF.

In this sample, this clonotype turned up many times. This chain joins TRBV20-1 and TRBJ1-1; maybe TRBD1 (6 bases). The CDR3 consists of 12 residues. Trimming removed 6 bases from V and 4 bases from J, with 12 bases in between. CDR1 and CDR2 from the germline V gene are DFQATT and SNEGSKA (reference sequence). For the CDR3, the DNA is TGCAGTGCAAAACCGACAGGCACTGAAGCTTTCTTT. This gives the protein CSAKPTGTEAFF.

This clonotype was picked up a small number of times. V and J are TRBV7-2 and TRBJ1-4, with D unclear. The CDR3 has 13 residues. Between the trimmed V and J ends, which lost 5 bases and 8 bases, there was a span of 12 bases. CDR1 SGHTA and CDR2 FQGNSA come from the germline V gene. The chain's CDR3 is CASSPRVLEKLFF. For the CDR3, the DNA is TGTGCCAGCAGCCCCCGGGTATTGGAAAAACTGTTTTTT.

The table lists this clonotype with many counts. The rearrangement links TRBV5-5 to TRBJ1-3; 7 bases agree with TRBD1. Germline CDR1 SGHKS, CDR2 YYEKEE (reference sequence). Trimming removed 3 bases from V and 3 bases from J; junction bases left unmatched: 3. The CDR3 has 14 residues. The CDR3 is CASSSDRVGNTIYF. CDR3 sequence (DNA): TGTGCCAGCAGCTCTGACAGGGTTGGAAACACCATATATTTT.

Many counts were recorded for this clonotype. The chain links TRBV19 to TRBJ2-5, with D perhaps TRBD2 (5 bases). V lost 2 bases and J 4 bases, leaving 14 bases between the germline ends. The CDR3 is 15 amino acids. Germline V gene data show CDR1 as LNHDA and CDR2 as SQIVND (reference sequence). The CDR3 sequence is CASSIQPVGVETQYF. The CDR3 DNA sequence: TGTGCCAGTAGTATACAGCCAGTCGGGGTAGAGACCCAGTACTTC. The whole variable domain, filled in from reference TRBV19 and TRBJ2-5, reads DGGITQSPKYLFRKEGQNVTLSCEQNLNHDAMYWYRQDPGQGLRLIYYSQIVNDFQKGDIAEGYSVSREKKESFPLTVTSAQKNPTAFYLCASSIQPVGVETQYFGPGTRLLVL.